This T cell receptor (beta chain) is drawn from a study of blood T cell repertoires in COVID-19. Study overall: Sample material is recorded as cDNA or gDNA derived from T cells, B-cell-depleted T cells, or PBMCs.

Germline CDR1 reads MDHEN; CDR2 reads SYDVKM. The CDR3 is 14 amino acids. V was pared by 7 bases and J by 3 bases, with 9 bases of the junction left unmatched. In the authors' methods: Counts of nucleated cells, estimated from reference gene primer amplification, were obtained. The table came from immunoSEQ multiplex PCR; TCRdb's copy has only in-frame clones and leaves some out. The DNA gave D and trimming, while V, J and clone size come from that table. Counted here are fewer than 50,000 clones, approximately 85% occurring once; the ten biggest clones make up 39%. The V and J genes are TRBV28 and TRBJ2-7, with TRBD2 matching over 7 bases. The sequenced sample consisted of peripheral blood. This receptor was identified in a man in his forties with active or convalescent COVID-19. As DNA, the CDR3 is TGTGCCAGCAATGTACGGGGGGTGATCTACGAGCAGTACTTC. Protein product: CASNVRGVIYEQYF. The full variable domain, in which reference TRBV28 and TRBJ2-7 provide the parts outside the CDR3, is DVKVTQSSRYLVKRTGEKVFLECVQDMDHENMFWYRQDPGLGLRLIYFSYDVKMKEKGDIPEGYSVSREKKERFSLILESASTNQTSMYLCASNVRGVIYEQYFGPGTRLTVT.